This TCR beta chain emerged from a study of breast tumors, draining lymph nodes, adjacent tissues. Broader study findings: The data were judged consistent with most tumor T cells coming from lymph node and expanding in tumor. Compared with basal-like, luminal-like tumors shared significantly more repertoire with nontumor tissue. Tumor T cell lymph node origin was a supported hypothesis, not proven. Compared with lymph nodes, tumors were less diverse; compared with nontumor tissue, more.

The CDR3 totals 14 residues. Germline lookup yields CDR1 MNHNS and CDR2 SASEGT. The germline V and J ends were trimmed by 6 bases and 2 bases, with 12 bases remaining between them. Axillary draining lymph nodes of breast cancer patients supplied the node samples. One entry per CDR3 protein results from TCRdb running MiXCR on the multiplex PCR reads. The table shows 290,000 or so distinct CDR3 sequences, with 30% occurring only once. Only a few counts were recorded for this clonotype. What it binds is not known. The V and J genes are TRBV6-1 and TRBJ2-3; weak D call: TRBD1 (5 bases). Sequenced sample: axillary lymph node tissue. The TCR originated in a female donor with breast cancer. Some clones in this sample may be carry-over from other donors' samples. This chain's CDR3 is CASRPSGATDTQYF. The CDR3 nucleotides are TGTGCCAGCAGACCCTCTGGGGCCACAGATACGCAGTATTTT.